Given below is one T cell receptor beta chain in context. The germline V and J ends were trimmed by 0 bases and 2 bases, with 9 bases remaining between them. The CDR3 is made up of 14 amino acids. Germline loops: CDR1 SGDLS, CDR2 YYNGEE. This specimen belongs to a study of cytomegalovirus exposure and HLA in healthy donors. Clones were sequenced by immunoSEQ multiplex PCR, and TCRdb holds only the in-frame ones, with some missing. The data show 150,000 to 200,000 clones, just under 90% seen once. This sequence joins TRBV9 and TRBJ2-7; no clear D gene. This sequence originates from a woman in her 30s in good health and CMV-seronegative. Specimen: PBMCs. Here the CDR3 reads CASSVDKFPYEQYF. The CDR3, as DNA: TGTGCCAGCAGCGTAGACAAATTTCCCTACGAGCAGTACTTC.